The source of this T cell receptor (beta chain) is a study of T-cell memory formation after mild COVID-19. Sample barcodes and UMIs were carried by the TCR alpha and TCR beta cDNA libraries that 5'RACE generated with constant-segment primers. TCRdb called the 5' RACE reads again in MiXCR, with one record for every CDR3 protein. Among roughly 110,000 distinct CDR3 sequences listed, 15% to 20% were seen once. The CDR3 extends over 16 amino acids. J gave up 5 bases and V 1 base, and 7 bases lay outside the gene matches. Germline CDR1 SGHAT, CDR2 FQNNGV. Sequencing was done on a sample of PBMCs or a T cell subset sorted from them (not recorded which). This TCR was recovered from an adult woman who had mild COVID-19 (a few samples of this study predate the infection). Cell type and time point are not known. The chain is built from TRBV11-2 and TRBJ2-3; 9 bases align to TRBD2. CDR3 residues: CASSLVFASGVDTQYF. CDR3 nucleotide sequence: TGTGCCAGCAGCTTAGTATTCGCTAGCGGGGTAGATACGCAGTATTTT.